These 17 T cell receptor beta chains share one sample of origin, sequenced in a study of blood T cell repertoires in COVID-19. Here immunoSEQ multiplex PCR was the method, and the copy in TCRdb shows in-frame clones only, minus some. The profile shows roughly 150,000 clones, 83% of them singletons. Sequenced sample: peripheral blood. The source is an elderly woman with acute or convalescent COVID-19.

This clone was detected only once. An end of the junction does not agree with germline; a read error may underlie this. This chain joins TRBV4-1 and TRBJ1-2; D is possibly TRBD1 (6 bases). The CDR3 consists of 14 residues. Germline CDR1 is MGHRA and CDR2 is YSYEKL. The CDR3 DNA is TGCGCCCGCAGCCAAGCGGCGGGGGCGGGGGGCTACACCTTC. It yields the protein CARSQAAGAGGYTF.

Remarks on this clone: The same CDR3 arises from other DNA sequences in this sample as well. This chain uses TRBV4-3 with TRBJ2-7; D gene ambiguous. Germline lookup yields CDR1 LGHNA and CDR2 YSLEER. V shed 1 base and J shed 2 bases, with 9 bases lying between them. CDR3 length: 14 residues. The CDR3 DNA is TGCGCCAGCAGCCAAGCATTGGCAGCCTACGAGCAGTACTTC. It is translated as CASSQALAAYEQYF.

The chain uses TRBV5-1 and TRBJ2-3; no firm D call. Germline V gene sequence: CDR1 SGHRS, CDR2 YFSETQ. This CDR3 has 13 residues. Deletions cut 5 bases from V and 5 bases from J, with 12 bases between. The CDR3 loop reads CASSLNSKDTQYF. The CDR3 DNA reads as TGCGCCAGCAGTTTGAACAGTAAAGATACGCAGTATTTT.

This clone has just one count. The rearrangement joins TRBV4-2 to TRBJ1-1, with D possibly matching TRBD1 (5 bases). CDR1 and CDR2 (germline): LGHNA, YNFKEQ. Deletions cut 4 bases from V and 4 bases from J, with 13 bases between. The CDR3 loop spans 14 amino acids. The CDR3 loop reads CASSPPGFSTEAFF. CDR3 nucleotides: TGTGCCAGCAGCCCGCCAGGGTTCAGCACTGAAGCTTTCTTT.

The V gene is TRBV28, the J gene TRBJ2-1; 9 nucleotides line up with TRBD2. J was trimmed by 7 bases and V by 5 bases; bases with no gene match: 9. Germline values: CDR1 MDHEN, CDR2 SYDVKM. The CDR3 totals 15 residues. This CDR3 is CASSPQAGGRNEQFF. CDR3 coding DNA: TGTGCCAGCAGTCCCCAAGCGGGGGGTAGGAATGAGCAGTTCTTC.

V usage is TRBV10-2 and J usage is TRBJ1-3; D ambiguous. CDR1 and CDR2 (germline): WSHSY, SAAADI. The CDR3 runs to 16 residues. The V end was cut by 7 bases, the J end by 3 bases, with 19 bases between. This CDR3 reads CASTKTELGDGNTIYF. The CDR3 nucleotides are TGCGCCAGCACGAAGACCGAACTCGGAGATGGAAACACCATATATTTT.

This rearrangement joins TRBV6-5 to TRBJ2-7; D might be TRBD2 (6 bases). V lost 7 bases to trimming and J lost 0 bases, with 16 bases between them. This CDR3 is built from 15 residues. Looked up from germline, CDR1 is MNHEY and CDR2 is SVGAGI. The CDR3 nucleotides are TGTGCCAGCACCAACCGGGACGGGGGCTCCTACGAGCAGTACTTC. Protein product: CASTNRDGGSYEQYF.

As DNA, the CDR3 is TGCGCCAGCAGCCCGGGCATGCTAGCGGGCTCCAATGAGCAGTTCTTC. Translated: CASSPGMLAGSNEQFF. The genes are TRBV5-1 and TRBJ2-1; 8 bases are a match to TRBD2. V gave up 4 bases and J gave up 6 bases; unmatched junction bases: 12. The CDR3 sequence is 16 residues long. CDR1 and CDR2 (germline): SGHRS, YFSETQ.

The V and J genes are TRBV7-2 and TRBJ2-1, with no clear D. CDR1 is SGHTA, CDR2 FQGNSA, per germline. This CDR3 has 14 amino acids. Trimming pared 5 bases from V and 0 bases from J, leaving 8 bases between. CDR3 bases: TGTGCCAGCAGCCTCAGCGACTCCTACAATGAGCAGTTCTTC. Protein: CASSLSDSYNEQFF.

The chain links TRBV4-1 to TRBJ1-1; D uncertain. Germline assignment: CDR1 MGHRA and CDR2 YSYEKL. This CDR3 spans 17 amino acids. V gave up 6 bases and J gave up 4 bases, with 24 bases separating them. CDR3 bases: TGCGCCAGCAGTAAAAGCACCGGGGAGAGTTGGATCACTGAAGCTTTCTTT. This codes for CASSKSTGESWITEAFF.

The chain uses TRBV27 and TRBJ2-2, with 7 bases that match TRBD2. This CDR3 has 16 residues. After removal of 5 bases from V and 2 bases from J, the junction contained 8 bases not matched to a gene. CDR1 and CDR2 from the germline V gene are MNHEY and SMNVEV (reference sequence). The CDR3 sequence: CASSRKASGNTGELFF. The CDR3 DNA reads as TGTGCCAGCAGTAGGAAGGCTAGCGGAAACACCGGGGAGCTGTTTTTT.

This clone appeared a few times. The chain uses TRBV18 and TRBJ1-6; 11 bases agree with TRBD1. CDR1 and CDR2 (germline): KGHSH, LQKENI. The junction had 12 bases not matched to a gene; V was cut back by 4 bases and J by 7 bases. The CDR3 covers 18 residues. CDR3 sequence: CASSHTGQGETRNSPLHF. The CDR3 DNA reads TGTGCCAGCTCACATACGGGACAGGGGGAGACTAGGAATTCACCCCTCCACTTT.

The chain recombines TRBV5-8 with TRBJ1-2; TRBD1 might be the D (5 bases). The germline gives CDR1 SGHTS, CDR2 YDEGEE. Trimming took off 0 bases at V and 8 bases at J, with 14 bases between the two ends. CDR3 length: 14 amino acids. The CDR3 loop reads CASSLGSRAVGYTF. CDR3 DNA sequence: TGTGCCAGCAGCTTGGGATCCAGGGCTGTCGGCTACACCTTC. Supplemented by reference TRBV5-8 and TRBJ1-2, the full variable domain reads EAGVTQSPTHLIKTRGQQATLRCSPISGHTSVYWYQQALGLGLQFLLWYDEGEERNRGNFPPRFSGRQFPNYSSELNVNALELEDSALYLCASSLGSRAVGYTFGSGTRLTVV.

The chain recombines TRBV6-5 with TRBJ2-1; TRBD1 aligns across 8 bases. The J segment lost 7 bases and the V segment lost 0 bases, leaving 5 bases of the junction unmatched. Germline V gene sequence: CDR1 MNHEY, CDR2 SVGAGI. The CDR3 spans 15 residues. The CDR3 nucleotides read TGTGCCAGCAGTTACTCGCAGGGGGCGAGGAATGAGCAGTTCTTC. Translating gives CASSYSQGARNEQFF.

The rearrangement uses TRBV3-1 (or the pseudogene TRBV3-2) and TRBJ2-4; D may be TRBD1 (5 bases). Trimming removed 2 bases at V and 0 bases at J, with 11 bases between. The CDR3 extends over 16 amino acids. Germline V gives CDR1 LGHDT, CDR2 YNNKEL (reference sequence). The CDR3 region has the DNA TGTGCCAGCAGCCAACTGGCAGGGCTAGCCAAAAACATTCAGTACTTC. Translating gives CASSQLAGLAKNIQYF.

The V gene is TRBV4-1, the J gene TRBJ1-2; 11 bases align to TRBD1. The CDR3 is made up of 14 amino acids. Germline CDR1 reads MGHRA; CDR2 reads YSYEKL. J was trimmed by 8 bases and V by 3 bases; bases with no gene match: 5. Written as DNA, the CDR3 is TGCGCCAGCAGCCAGGGACAGGGGGTTTACGGCTACACCTTC. Translated: CASSQGQGVYGYTF.

The genes are TRBV3-1 (or the pseudogene TRBV3-2) and TRBJ1-4; D unclear. CDR1 is LGHDT and CDR2 is YNNKEL in the germline V gene (reference sequence). The CDR3 length is 15 residues. With 1 base removed from V and 6 bases from J, the gap between germline ends came to 12 bases. In DNA form, the CDR3 reads TGTGCCAGCAGCCAAGTGGCTAGGCTCTATGAAAAACTGTTTTTT. It specifies CASSQVARLYEKLFF.